This entry lists 29 T cell receptor beta chains sequenced from one sample in a study of blood T cells in healthy people across ages. The use of a sample-barcoded 5' primer and a J-beta primer mix characterized a second PCR of roughly 6 to 11 cycles. TCRdb re-derived calls from the 5' RACE reads in MiXCR, one entry per CDR3 protein. Here the sample spans about 1.5 million distinct CDR3 sequences, about 45% being singletons. The specimen sequenced was blood. These receptors all stem from a woman aged 18-29 years in good health.

V and J are TRBV10-3 and TRBJ1-1; 7 nucleotides agree with TRBD1. In germline, CDR1 is ENHRY, CDR2 SYGVKD. This CDR3 region has 15 residues. The V segment lost 0 bases and the J segment 3 bases; nucleotides outside the gene matches: 4. This CDR3 reads CAISESGTADTEAFF. Here the CDR3 DNA reads TGTGCCATCAGTGAGTCAGGGACAGCTGACACTGAAGCTTTCTTT.

This clonotype was detected only once. Germline is not matched at one junction end, which may reflect a read error. This chain joins TRBV28 and TRBJ2-3; 13 bases are a match to TRBD2. Germline CDR1 MDHEN, CDR2 SYDVKM. This CDR3 is 17 amino acids long. The CDR3 nucleotides are TGTGCCGGCAGTCACCGGACTAGCGGGAGCGTGTCAGATGCGCAGTATTTT. Amino acid sequence: CAGSHRTSGSVSDAQYF.

The rearrangement uses TRBV27 and TRBJ2-5; TRBD2 agrees at 10 bases. The CDR3 loop spans 18 amino acids. The V and J ends lost 6 bases and 11 bases, in that order; junction bases with no gene match: 24. Germline assignment: CDR1 MNHEY and CDR2 SMNVEV (reference sequence). CDR3 loop: CASSQGGPSGSLDNEQYF. The CDR3 nucleotides are TGTGCCAGCAGCCAAGGTGGTCCTAGCGGGAGCTTAGACAATGAGCAGTACTTC.

This clonotype has only a few counts. This chain connects TRBV27 to TRBJ2-7, with TRBD2 as a possible D gene (6 bases). The germline CDR1 and CDR2 sequences are MNHEY and SMNVEV (reference sequence). V lost 3 bases and J lost 2, with 14 bases in between. This CDR3 contains 15 residues. This CDR3 is CASSFTGTDTYEQYF. The CDR3 coding sequence is TGTGCCAGCAGTTTCACCGGGACTGATACCTACGAGCAGTACTTC.

There are a few counts of this clonotype. This chain connects TRBV12-3 or TRBV12-4 to TRBJ1-5, with D unresolved. This CDR3 region has 15 residues. V lost 7 bases and J lost 5, with 18 bases in between. CDR3 coding DNA: TGTGCCAGCACCACCGGACGAAGGATGGATCAGCCCCAGCATTTT. Translation: CASTTGRRMDQPQHF.

V usage is TRBV18 and J usage is TRBJ2-1; D gene uncertain. Per germline, CDR1 KGHSH and CDR2 LQKENI. There are 14 residues in the CDR3. V dropped 1 base and J dropped 3 bases, with 7 bases sitting between them. CDR3 loop: CASSPQGYYNEQFF. CDR3 coding DNA: TGTGCCAGCTCACCACAGGGCTACTACAATGAGCAGTTCTTC.

This rearrangement joins TRBV20-1 to TRBJ2-3; 9 nucleotides agree with TRBD2. Germline values: CDR1 DFQATT, CDR2 SNEGSKA (reference sequence). This CDR3 region has 14 residues. V dropped 2 bases and J dropped 1; count of bases not matched to a gene: 1. The CDR3 sequence is CSARLAGRTDTQYF. The DNA for the CDR3 is TGCAGTGCTAGACTAGCGGGACGCACAGATACGCAGTATTTT.

The CDR3 here is CASSPGTLSHNEQFF. The DNA for the CDR3 is TGTGCCAGCAGCCCCGGGACTCTTTCGCACAATGAGCAGTTCTTC. The gene calls are TRBV7-3 and TRBJ2-1; TRBD2 is a possible D gene (6 bases). CDR3 length: 15 amino acids. V shed 5 bases and J shed 5 bases, with 16 bases lying between them. Germline CDR1 reads SGHTA; CDR2 reads FQGTGA.

CDR3 nucleotides: TGCAGCGTTGAGGGGTACCCAGGTGGTGGCTACACCTTC. Translation gives CSVEGYPGGGYTF. The genes are TRBV29-1 and TRBJ1-2; no reliable D call. Germline CDR1 is SQVTM and CDR2 is ANQGSEA. This CDR3 has 13 amino acids. Trimming cost V 3 bases and J 7 bases, with 15 bases left between them.

This clonotype was seen only a few times. V is TRBV7-2 and J is TRBJ2-3; D is possibly TRBD2 (6 bases). This CDR3 comprises 17 residues. The germline V gene has CDR1 SGHTA and CDR2 FQGNSA. The V gene lost 1 base and the J gene lost 1 base, with 15 bases spanning the gap. DNA for the CDR3: TGTGCCAGCAGCTTAGGATCGGGAGTCTCAGGCACAGATACGCAGTATTTT. Encoded protein: CASSLGSGVSGTDTQYF.

V usage is TRBV6-1 and J usage is TRBJ2-3; D unresolved. V dropped 2 bases and J dropped 9 bases, with 18 bases sitting between them. CDR1 is MNHNS and CDR2 is SASEGT in the germline V gene. The CDR3 is 15 residues long. The CDR3 is CASSELDHIPETQYF. CDR3 in DNA: TGTGCCAGCAGTGAACTCGACCACATCCCTGAAACGCAGTATTTT.

The chain uses TRBV28 and TRBJ2-5; a possible D gene is TRBD2 (7 bases). The CDR3 contains 12 residues. The germline V and J ends were trimmed by 4 bases and 6 bases, with 9 bases remaining between them. CDR1 and CDR2 (germline): MDHEN, SYDVKM. CDR3 protein: CASSWGGQTQYF. The CDR3, as DNA: TGTGCCAGCAGTTGGGGGGGCCAGACCCAGTACTTC.

V and J are TRBV7-2 and TRBJ1-2; unclear D gene. In germline, CDR1 is SGHTA, CDR2 FQGNSA. The CDR3 length is 15 residues. V lost 1 base, J lost 0 bases, and 9 bases lay in between. The CDR3 sequence: CASSLVVETNYGYTF. The CDR3 DNA is TGTGCCAGCAGCTTAGTTGTAGAAACTAACTATGGCTACACCTTC.

This clonotype was found a few times. The chain employs TRBV15 and TRBJ2-3; 10 bases match TRBD2. The CDR3 runs to 15 residues. Germline CDR1 reads LNHNV; CDR2 reads YYDKDF (reference sequence). The ends lost 2 bases at V and 3 bases at J; junction bases unmatched: 2. CDR3 region: CATSRIAGGTDTQYF. CDR3 nucleotide sequence: TGTGCCACCAGCAGAATAGCGGGGGGTACAGATACGCAGTATTTT.

The chain carries TRBV7-9 and TRBJ2-2; weak D call: TRBD1 (5 bases). The CDR3 is made up of 14 amino acids. Per the germline V gene, CDR1 is SEHNR and CDR2 is FQNEAQ (reference sequence). V shed 5 bases and J shed 3 bases, with 10 bases lying between them. The CDR3: CASSGRTYTGELFF. The CDR3 region has the DNA TGTGCCAGCAGCGGACGGACATACACCGGGGAGCTGTTTTTT. Full variable domain (rest looked up from reference TRBV7-9 and TRBJ2-2): DTGVSQNPRHKITKRGQNVTFRCDPISEHNRLYWYRQTLGQGPEFLTYFQNEAQLEKSRLLSDRFSAERPKGSFSTLEIQRTEQGDSAMYLCASSGRTYTGELFFGEGSRLTVL.

The sample holds a few counts of this clonotype. This chain connects TRBV6-6 to TRBJ1-4; 8 bases agree with TRBD1. V dropped 0 bases and J dropped 8; count of bases not matched to a gene: 2. Germline V gives CDR1 MNHNY, CDR2 SVGAGI (reference sequence). The CDR3 consists of 14 residues. CDR3 bases: TGTGCCAGCAGTTACTCGACAGGGGCAGAAAAACTGTTTTTT. Protein: CASSYSTGAEKLFF.

This clonotype occurred a few times. The chain uses TRBV7-9 and TRBJ2-3; possible D gene TRBD1, 6 bases. The length of the CDR3 is 15 residues. Germline-derived CDR1 and CDR2 are SEHNR and FQNEAQ (reference sequence). The V and J ends lost 1 base and 6 bases respectively, with 14 bases between them. CDR3 amino acids: CASSLGLQGFDTQYF. CDR3 nucleotide sequence: TGTGCCAGCAGCTTAGGATTACAGGGTTTCGATACGCAGTATTTT. Using reference TRBV7-9 and TRBJ2-3 for the parts outside the CDR3, the full variable domain is DTGVSQNPRHKITKRGQNVTFRCDPISEHNRLYWYRQTLGQGPEFLTYFQNEAQLEKSRLLSDRFSAERPKGSFSTLEIQRTEQGDSAMYLCASSLGLQGFDTQYFGPGTRLTVL.

The rearrangement uses TRBV30 and TRBJ2-7; TRBD2 might be the D (7 bases). The germline CDR1 and CDR2 sequences are GTSNPN and SVGIG (reference sequence). The CDR3 has 16 amino acids. Trimming took 0 bases from V and 0 from J, leaving 15 bases between them. The CDR3 is CAWSVRGGLSSYEQYF. The CDR3 coding sequence is TGTGCCTGGAGTGTAAGGGGGGGGCTGAGCTCCTACGAGCAGTACTTC. The variable domain in full, with the rest retrieved from reference TRBV30 and TRBJ2-7, is SQTIHQWPATLVQPVGSPLSLECTVEGTSNPNLYWYRQAAGRGLQLLFYSVGIGQISSEVPQNLSASRPQDRQFILSSKKLLLSDSGFYLCAWSVRGGLSSYEQYFGPGTRLTVT.

The chain employs TRBV20-1 and TRBJ1-6, with D perhaps matching TRBD1 (5 bases). CDR3 length equals 13 residues. CDR1 DFQATT and CDR2 SNEGSKA come from the germline V gene (reference sequence). Trimming cost V 6 bases and J 3 bases, with 9 bases left between them. The CDR3 region is CSAMTVYNSPLHF. The DNA for the CDR3 is TGCAGTGCCATGACAGTCTATAATTCACCCCTCCACTTT.

This clonotype was counted a few times. The chain employs TRBV30 and TRBJ2-1; TRBD2 matches at 7 bases. Germline V gives CDR1 GTSNPN, CDR2 SVGIG (reference sequence). There are 14 residues in the CDR3. Unmatched junction bases numbered 12, after V lost 5 bases and J lost 8 bases. The CDR3 sequence: CAWATSETRDEQFF. CDR3 sequence (DNA): TGTGCCTGGGCTACTAGCGAAACACGGGATGAGCAGTTCTTC.

The V and J genes are TRBV21-1 and TRBJ2-1. TRBV21-1 is deemed a pseudogene. The CDR3 has 16 amino acids. CDR3 DNA: TGTGCCAGCAGCAAAGGCACAGTGGGCTCCTACAATGAGCAGTTCTTC. Its translation: CASSKGTVGSYNEQFF.

The chain carries TRBV3-1 and TRBJ2-1; unclear D gene. Germline V gene lookup returns CDR1 LGHDT and CDR2 YNNKEL (reference sequence). This CDR3 contains 14 residues. The germline V and J ends were trimmed by 4 bases and 8 bases, with 15 bases remaining between them. CDR3 protein: CASSRRGFMDEQFF. DNA of the CDR3: TGTGCCAGCAGCCGGAGAGGTTTCATGGATGAGCAGTTCTTC.

In this sample, this clonotype turned up a few times. The CDR3 DNA reads TGCAGTGCTAGCGCGGGAGAGATAAATGAGCAGTTCTTC. Its translation: CSASAGEINEQFF. The V gene is TRBV20-1, the J gene TRBJ2-1; 7 positions agree with TRBD2. V was clipped by 3 bases and J by 7 bases; unmatched bases: 6. CDR3 length: 13 residues. The germline V gene encodes CDR1 DFQATT and CDR2 SNEGSKA (reference sequence).

The chain recombines TRBV10-3 with TRBJ2-1, with 14 bases identical to TRBD2. V lost 0 bases to trimming and J lost 0 bases; unmatched junction nucleotides: 7. Germline V gene data show CDR1 as ENHRY and CDR2 as SYGVKD. The CDR3 loop spans 20 amino acids. As DNA, the CDR3 is TGTGCCATCAGTGAGTCGCAGGGACTAGCGGGAGAACACTCCTACAATGAGCAGTTCTTC. Protein product: CAISESQGLAGEHSYNEQFF.

The chain has TRBV9 and TRBJ2-5; tentatively, D is TRBD2 (6 bases). V was cut by 0 bases and J by 5 bases, with 20 bases left in between. The CDR3 covers 17 residues. CDR1 is SGDLS, CDR2 YYNGEE, per germline. The CDR3 DNA is TGTGCCAGCAGCGTAGAGACGGGAGATTTAGCTTTTGAGACCCAGTACTTC. It yields the protein CASSVETGDLAFETQYF.

This sequence joins TRBV12-3 or TRBV12-4 and TRBJ2-1; 10 positions agree with TRBD2. J was trimmed by 15 bases and V by 7 bases; bases with no gene match: 9. CDR3 size: 12 residues. DNA of the CDR3: TGTGCCAGCACCCATGCGAGCGGGGGGGTGTTCTTC. Its translation: CASTHASGGVFF.

This chain uses TRBV6-6 with TRBJ1-5, with TRBD1 identical over 8 bases. The CDR3 length is 15 residues. Germline CDR1 and CDR2: MNHNY and SVGAGI (reference sequence). The trim removed 7 bases at V and 11 bases at J, leaving 16 bases unmatched. CDR3 residues: CASKRDRGPMWSQHF. CDR3 nucleotide sequence: TGTGCCAGCAAAAGAGACAGGGGCCCGATGTGGTCCCAGCATTTT.

This clonotype was counted many times. The chain combines TRBV29-1 with TRBJ2-1; weak D call: TRBD2 (6 bases). V was clipped by 6 bases and J by 6 bases, with 18 bases between them. The CDR3 loop spans 14 amino acids. CDR1 SQVTM and CDR2 ANQGSEA come from the germline V gene. Written as DNA, the CDR3 is TGCAGCGTGGAGGGCAGGGATGGGGGCAATGAGCAGTTCTTC. Translation gives CSVEGRDGGNEQFF.

This clonotype was seen a handful of times. The gene calls are TRBV5-1 and TRBJ2-3; 9 nucleotides match TRBD2. The V segment lost 0 bases and the J segment 8 bases; nucleotides outside the gene matches: 4. This CDR3 is 14 amino acids long. Germline V gene sequence: CDR1 SGHRS, CDR2 YFSETQ. The CDR3 is CASSLDLAGLTQYF. DNA of the CDR3: TGCGCCAGCAGCTTGGATCTAGCGGGACTTACGCAGTATTTT.